The 20 T cell receptor beta chains below all came from one sample that was sequenced in a study of shared clonotypes between healthy human individuals. Measured with immunoSEQ multiplex PCR; TCRdb has only the in-frame clones, and not every one. The repertoire holds about 690,000 clones, around 90% seen once, with 34% in the top ten. The sample comprised memory CD8+ T cells from PBMCs. Described subset: CD45RO+ cells pooled with CCR7-negative TemRA cells. All receptors derive from a man aged 18-30 years in good health. Some clones in this sample may be carry-over from other donors' samples.

With regard to this clone: This is likely an artifact of a read error, given a far larger clone one base away. The chain combines TRBV4-3 with TRBJ2-3; 10 nucleotides agree with TRBD1. CDR3 length equals 16 residues. Per the germline V gene, CDR1 is LGHNA and CDR2 is YSLEER. CDR3 DNA sequence: TGCGCCAGCAGCCAAGATTCGGGACAGGGGACAGGTACGCAGTATTTT. This translates into CASSQDSGQGTGTQYF.

The CDR3 protein is CASSRTATNEKLFF. CDR3 sequence (DNA): TGTGCCAGCAGTCGGACGGCAACTAATGAAAAACTGTTTTTT. The J gene is TRBJ1-4, the V gene TRBV28, with no clear D. Trimming took off 5 bases at V and 0 bases at J, with 7 bases between the two ends. The CDR3 contains 14 residues. Germline V CDR1 and CDR2: MDHEN, SYDVKM.

The chain is built from TRBV29-1 and TRBJ2-3; 7 bases align to TRBD2. There are 18 residues in the CDR3. With 4 bases clipped from V and 4 bases from J, the junction kept 20 bases outside the gene matches. CDR1 is SQVTM and CDR2 is ANQGSEA in the germline V gene. Written as DNA, the CDR3 is TGCAGCGTTGGAGGACTAGGTCAGGTTAGTTGGGCCGCAGATACGCAGTATTTT. This sequence encodes CSVGGLGQVSWAADTQYF.

The rearrangement links TRBV9 to TRBJ2-1; 7 positions agree with TRBD2. The V segment lost 0 bases and the J segment 8 bases; nucleotides outside the gene matches: 5. Germline CDR1 SGDLS, CDR2 YYNGEE. This CDR3 contains 14 residues. The CDR3 is CASSVGGSGDEQFF. In DNA form, the CDR3 reads TGTGCCAGCAGCGTAGGCGGGAGTGGCGATGAGCAGTTCTTC.

For this clone: The sample holds other DNA sequences that translate to the same CDR3. V gene TRBV7-9 combines with J gene TRBJ1-5, with TRBD1 identical over 9 bases. CDR3 length equals 15 residues. J lost 4 bases, V lost 1 base, and 2 bases had no gene match. Per germline, CDR1 SEHNR and CDR2 FQNEAQ (reference sequence). The CDR3 is CASSLGTGENQPQHF. DNA for the CDR3: TGTGCCAGCAGCTTAGGGACAGGGGAAAATCAGCCCCAGCATTTT.

Comment on this clone: The sample holds other DNA sequences that translate to the same CDR3. This chain links TRBV9 with TRBJ2-5; D is possibly TRBD2 (5 bases). Germline V lookup: CDR1 SGDLS, CDR2 YYNGEE. This CDR3 has 14 amino acids. V was pared by 0 bases and J by 5 bases, with 11 bases between. CDR3 in DNA: TGTGCCAGCAGCGTAGGAGGGCCGGGTGAGACCCAGTACTTC. Protein product: CASSVGGPGETQYF.

The rearrangement links TRBV7-9 to TRBJ1-5; the D gene is possibly TRBD1 (5 bases). The CDR3 totals 17 residues. The V and J ends lost 4 bases and 1 base respectively, with 17 bases between them. The V gene's germline CDR1 is SEHNR and CDR2 FQNEAQ (reference sequence). The CDR3 DNA is TGTGCCAGCAGCTCCGATGAGAGGGGTTGGAGCAATCAGCCCCAGCATTTT. Amino acids: CASSSDERGWSNQPQHF.

The chain joins TRBV7-8 to TRBJ2-1; maybe TRBD1 (5 bases). Trimming cost V 0 bases and J 2 bases, with 8 bases left between them. This CDR3 contains 15 residues. Germline CDR1 and CDR2: SGHVS and FQNEAQ. CDR3 region: CASSLARAPYNEQFF. CDR3 sequence (DNA): TGTGCCAGCAGCTTAGCCAGGGCCCCCTACAATGAGCAGTTCTTC. The whole variable domain, remainder taken from reference TRBV7-8 and TRBJ2-1, is GAGVSQSPRYKVAKRGQDVALRCDPISGHVSLFWYQQALGQGPEFLTYFQNEAQLDKSGLPSDRFFAERPEGSVSTLKIQRTQQEDSAVYLCASSLARAPYNEQFFGPGTRLTVL.

This clone appeared once. The genes are TRBV2 and TRBJ2-7; possibly TRBD2 for D (6 bases). Per the germline V gene, CDR1 is SNHLY and CDR2 is FYNNEI. V was shortened by 6 bases and J by 1 base, with 16 bases between the two germline ends. The CDR3 sequence is 15 residues long. CDR3 DNA: TGTGCCAGCAGGAGGTCTGGACGGGAGTCCTACGAGCAGTACTTC. Translation gives CASRRSGRESYEQYF.

This rearrangement joins TRBV6-6 to TRBJ1-5, with 7 bases fitting TRBD1. Germline lookup yields CDR1 MNHNY and CDR2 SVGAGI (reference sequence). J lost 11 bases, V lost 2 bases, and 12 bases had no gene match. CDR3 size: 15 residues. The CDR3 DNA sequence: TGTGCCAGCAGTTACGGGGACAGCCAAGAACAGGCCCAGCATTTT. Protein sequence: CASSYGDSQEQAQHF.

V gene TRBV9 combines with J gene TRBJ2-1, with TRBD2 matching 9 bases. The CDR3 consists of 17 residues. The germline CDR1 and CDR2 sequences are SGDLS and YYNGEE. The junction had 14 bases not matched to a gene; V was cut back by 3 bases and J by 7 bases. CDR3 loop: CASSEPLSGSIENEQFF. The CDR3 DNA is TGTGCCAGCAGCGAGCCCCTTAGCGGGAGTATAGAAAATGAGCAGTTCTTC.

This clone came up once. The genes are TRBV6-6 and TRBJ2-7, with D possibly being TRBD2 (5 bases). Germline values: CDR1 MNHNY, CDR2 SVGAGI (reference sequence). The germline V and J ends were trimmed by 2 bases and 5 bases, with 10 bases remaining between them. The CDR3 length is 13 residues. CDR3: CASSYGGIHEQYF. Written as DNA, the CDR3 is TGTGCCAGCAGTTACGGAGGAATCCACGAGCAGTACTTC.

This chain joins TRBV6-5 and TRBJ2-7; 8 bases line up with TRBD2. The CDR3 consists of 15 residues. V was pared by 7 bases and J by 7 bases, with 15 bases of the junction left unmatched. Germline V lookup: CDR1 MNHEY, CDR2 SVGAGI. CDR3 nucleotides: TGTGCCAGCACCCCACTAGCGGCCAAGGAGGGAGAGCAGTACTTC. Protein product: CASTPLAAKEGEQYF.

V is TRBV11-2 and J is TRBJ2-1; 7 nucleotides line up with TRBD2. The trim removed 4 bases at V and 2 bases at J, leaving 8 bases unmatched. The CDR3 covers 16 residues. Per the germline V gene, CDR1 is SGHAT and CDR2 is FQNNGV. CDR3 sequence reads: CASSYGASGAYNEQFF. Here the CDR3 DNA reads TGTGCCAGCAGCTACGGGGCTAGCGGAGCCTACAATGAGCAGTTCTTC.

The chain employs TRBV28 and TRBJ1-1; D unresolved. The ends were cut back, 2 bases at V and 5 bases at J, with 9 bases in the middle. The CDR3 is 13 residues long. The germline gives CDR1 MDHEN, CDR2 SYDVKM. CDR3 bases: TGTGCCAGCAGTTTAGGGGTTGGGACTGAAGCTTTCTTT. Encoded protein: CASSLGVGTEAFF.

This clone was observed once. CDR3 sequence: CASSVTGVGPGELFF. CDR3 sequence (DNA): TGTGCCAGCAGTGTAACAGGGGTGGGGCCCGGGGAGCTGTTTTTT. The rearrangement joins TRBV2 to TRBJ2-2, with 7 nucleotides matching TRBD1. V lost 4 bases and J lost 6; bases outside the gene matches: 8. CDR1 SNHLY and CDR2 FYNNEI come from the germline V gene. The CDR3 has 15 residues.

The chain combines TRBV6-1 with TRBJ1-1; unclear D gene. The germline gives CDR1 MNHNS, CDR2 SASEGT. The CDR3 runs 12 residues. Trimming took 7 bases from V and 8 from J, leaving 14 bases between them. The CDR3 nucleotides read TGTGCCAGCAAAGGACTACTTAAGGAAGCTTTCTTT. This encodes CASKGLLKEAFF.

The chain has TRBV27 and TRBJ2-3, with D unresolved. The CDR3 has 14 residues. Deletions cut 1 base from V and 6 bases from J, with 11 bases between. The V gene's germline CDR1 is MNHEY and CDR2 SMNVEV (reference sequence). The CDR3 is CASSLYSRRDTQYF. The DNA of the CDR3 is TGTGCCAGCAGTTTATATTCGCGAAGGGATACGCAGTATTTT.

Only one count was recorded for this clone. The CDR3: CSVDWSGSSYNEQFF. The CDR3, as DNA: TGCAGCGTTGACTGGAGCGGGAGCTCCTACAATGAGCAGTTCTTC. The V gene is TRBV29-1, the J gene TRBJ2-1; TRBD2 agrees at 8 bases. The germline V gene has CDR1 SQVTM and CDR2 ANQGSEA. This CDR3 is 15 amino acids long. V dropped 3 bases and J dropped 0; count of bases not matched to a gene: 4.

This rearrangement joins TRBV6-5 to TRBJ1-2, with 7 bases that match TRBD1. The J segment lost 3 bases and the V segment lost 2 bases, leaving 6 bases of the junction unmatched. Germline CDR1 and CDR2: MNHEY and SVGAGI. This CDR3 region has 15 residues. CDR3 DNA sequence: TGTGCCAGCAGTTACCGACAGGGATGGTACTATGGCTACACCTTC. Translation gives CASSYRQGWYYGYTF.